Listed here is a single T cell receptor (beta chain). The table lists this clonotype with many counts. What antigen it recognizes has not been identified. No quality values exist for individual bases; no much larger clone is one base distant. The record originates from a study of response to subunit inactivated influenza vaccine (dated by TCRdb to about 2018). General notes on the study: Deep quantitative T cell receptor repertoire profiling was used in the study to track responses to a trivalent subunit inactivated influenza vaccine.

The method behind the library was RT-PCR. The instrument given in TCRdb is Illumina HiSeq 2500. In TCRdb, the public reads were trimmed at Q25 with fastp and aligned with MiXCR, with productive beta chains retained. One record per CDR3 amino acid sequence lists the most common genes and DNA. Recorded for this sample are just under 250,000 distinct CDR3 sequences; 9.5% to 15% of them occurred a single time. The ten largest clones take up under 10% of the sample. Per the germline V gene, MNHEY is the CDR1 and SVGAGI is the CDR2. The CDR3, cysteine through phenylalanine, is 14 amino acids long. Left in the record is the CDR3 DNA by itself, 42 bases read in frame from the first base. Relative to germline, V is 2 bases shorter and J is 2 bases shorter, with 8 bases between their ends. What the research found in general, with its limitations: It was suggested by the authors that each seasonal influenza vaccination may recruit only a limited number of new T cells.

This sequence was found in a man aged 45 to 65 who received an inactivated influenza vaccine. Donor details come from another sample of the same person, matched by shared clones. The source material was non-naive T cells sorted from PBMCs, sampled around two weeks before vaccination. Sample cell subset or site, as interpreted from the label and publication: memory T cell fraction. The chain couples TRBV6-5 to TRBJ2-3; the D gene cannot be named for sure. The DNA reads TGTGCCAGCAGTTACCGGGCCCTCACAGATACGCAGTATTTT. Translated, this is CASSYRALTDTQYF.